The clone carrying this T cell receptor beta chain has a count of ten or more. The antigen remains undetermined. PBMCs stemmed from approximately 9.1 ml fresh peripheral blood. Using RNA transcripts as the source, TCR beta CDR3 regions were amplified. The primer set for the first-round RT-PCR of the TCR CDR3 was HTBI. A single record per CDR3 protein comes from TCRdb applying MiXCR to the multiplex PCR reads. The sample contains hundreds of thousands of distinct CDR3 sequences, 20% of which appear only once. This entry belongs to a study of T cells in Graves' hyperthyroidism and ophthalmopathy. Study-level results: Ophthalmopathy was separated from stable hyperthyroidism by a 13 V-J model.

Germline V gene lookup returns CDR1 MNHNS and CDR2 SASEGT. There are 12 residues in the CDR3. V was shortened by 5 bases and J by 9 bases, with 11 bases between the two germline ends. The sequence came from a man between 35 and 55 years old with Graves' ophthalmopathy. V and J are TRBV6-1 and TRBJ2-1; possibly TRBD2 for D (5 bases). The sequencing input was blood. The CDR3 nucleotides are TGTGCCAGCAGTTTACTAGGCGGTGAGCAGTTCTTC. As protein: CASSLLGGEQFF.